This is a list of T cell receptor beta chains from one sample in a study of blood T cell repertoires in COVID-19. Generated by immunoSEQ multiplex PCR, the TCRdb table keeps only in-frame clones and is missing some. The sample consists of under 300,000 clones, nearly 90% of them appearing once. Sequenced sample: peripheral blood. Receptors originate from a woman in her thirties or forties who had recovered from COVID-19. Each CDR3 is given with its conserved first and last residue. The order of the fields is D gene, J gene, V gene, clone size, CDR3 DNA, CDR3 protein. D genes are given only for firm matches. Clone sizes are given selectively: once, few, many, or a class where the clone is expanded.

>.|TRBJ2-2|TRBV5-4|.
TGTGCCAGCAGCTCCTACGGGACATTGAACACCGGGGAGCTGTTTTTT
CASSSYGTLNTGELFF
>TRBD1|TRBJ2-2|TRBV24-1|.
TGTGCCACCAGTGTCGGGACAGGGAATATCAGGGAGCTGTTTTTT
CATSVGTGNIRELFF
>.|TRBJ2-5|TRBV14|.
TGTGCCAGCAGCTTCCACAGGGGGGGAGAGACCCAGTACTTC
CASSFHRGGETQYF
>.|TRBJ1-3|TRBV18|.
TGTGCCAGCTCAAACTCGGAGGCTGGAAACACCATATATTTT
CASSNSEAGNTIYF
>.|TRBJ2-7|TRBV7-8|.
TGTGCCAGCAGTACAGGACGGTTCTACGAGCAGTACTTC
CASSTGRFYEQYF
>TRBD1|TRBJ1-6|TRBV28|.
TGTGCCAGCAGTTTCAGGGGGGTTAATTCACCCCTCCACTTT
CASSFRGVNSPLHF
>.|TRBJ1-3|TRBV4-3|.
TGCGCCAGCAGCCATACAGGGCCTGGAAACACCATATATTTT
CASSHTGPGNTIYF
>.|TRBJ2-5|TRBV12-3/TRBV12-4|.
TGTGCCAGCAGAACTATGTGGGAAGAGACCCAGTACTTC
CASRTMWEETQYF
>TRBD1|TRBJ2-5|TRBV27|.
TGTGCCAGCAGTCCGGACAGGGGGATTGTTGGAGAGACCCAGTACTTC
CASSPDRGIVGETQYF
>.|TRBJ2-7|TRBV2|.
TGTGCCAGCAGTGTCCGACAGGCGTCCTACGAGCAGTACTTC
CASSVRQASYEQYF
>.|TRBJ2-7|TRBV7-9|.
TGTGCCAGCAGCCGCCCCGGGACTCCACGGGGAGAGCAGTACTTC
CASSRPGTPRGEQYF
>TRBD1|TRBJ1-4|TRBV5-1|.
TGCGCCAGCAGCATAGGGACAGGGTCTAATGAAAAACTGTTTTTT
CASSIGTGSNEKLFF
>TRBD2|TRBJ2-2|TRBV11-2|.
TGTGCCAGCAGCCGCGGGGGGGCAGACGGGGAGCTGTTTTTT
CASSRGGADGELFF
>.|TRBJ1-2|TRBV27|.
TGTGCCAGCAGTTTACGGACACCCCACTATGGCTACACCTTC
CASSLRTPHYGYTF
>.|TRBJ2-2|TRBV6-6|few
TGTGCCAGCAGCTCCCTCGACCTAGCCGGGGAGCTGTTTTTT
CASSSLDLAGELFF
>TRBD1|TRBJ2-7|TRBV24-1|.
TGTGCCACCAGTGACTCCGGGACAGGGAGGTGGGAGCAGTACTTC
CATSDSGTGRWEQYF